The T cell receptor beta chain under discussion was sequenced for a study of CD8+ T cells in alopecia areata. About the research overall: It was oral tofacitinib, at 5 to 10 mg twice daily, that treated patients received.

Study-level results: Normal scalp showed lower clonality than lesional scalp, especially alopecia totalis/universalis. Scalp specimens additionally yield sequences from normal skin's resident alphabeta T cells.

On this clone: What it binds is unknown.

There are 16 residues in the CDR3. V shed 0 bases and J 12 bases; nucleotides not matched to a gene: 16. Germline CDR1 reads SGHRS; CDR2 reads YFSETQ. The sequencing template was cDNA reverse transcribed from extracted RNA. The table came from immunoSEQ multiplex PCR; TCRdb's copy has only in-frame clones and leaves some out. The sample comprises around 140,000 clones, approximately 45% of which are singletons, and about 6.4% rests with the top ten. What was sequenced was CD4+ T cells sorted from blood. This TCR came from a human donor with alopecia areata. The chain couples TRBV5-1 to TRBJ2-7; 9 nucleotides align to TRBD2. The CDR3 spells CASSLELAGSSLDRYF. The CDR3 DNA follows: TGCGCCAGCAGCTTGGAACTAGCGGGTTCCTCTTTGGATCGGTACTTC.